The 19 T cell receptor beta chains in this list originate from one sample, sequenced in a study of T cell repertoires in cytomegalovirus infection. The antigens these receptors bind are not known. TCRdb called the reads again in MiXCR, with one record for every CDR3 protein. The sample lists more than 250,000 distinct CDR3 sequences, about 25% seen once, with 13% in the top ten. Sequenced material: cultured PBMCs, taken from culture after CMV antigen stimulation. The receptors were gathered from a human donor in good health (CMV status not recorded). Some clones in this sample may be carry-over from other donors' samples.

In this sample, this clonotype turned up many times. CDR3 amino acids: CASSPPPISYEQYF. The CDR3 coding sequence is TGTGCCAGCAGCCCTCCCCCGATTTCCTACGAGCAGTACTTC. This chain links TRBV7-2 with TRBJ2-7; D remains ambiguous. The germline V gene has CDR1 SGHTA and CDR2 FQGNSA. This CDR3 has 14 amino acids. Between the trimmed V and J ends, which lost 5 bases and 1 base, there was a span of 12 bases. Full variable domain (remainder filled in from reference TRBV7-2 and TRBJ2-7): GAGVSQSPSNKVTEKGKDVELRCDPISGHTALYWYRQSLGQGLEFLIYFQGNSAPDKSGLPSDRFSAERTGGSVSTLTIQRTQQEDSAVYLCASSPPPISYEQYFGPGTRLTVT.

This clonotype was seen ten or more times. V is TRBV27 and J is TRBJ2-3; D possibly uses TRBD1 or TRBD2 (6 bases each). The CDR3 runs to 17 residues. V lost 4 bases and J lost 0, with 17 bases in between. The V gene's germline CDR1 is MNHEY and CDR2 SMNVEV (reference sequence). CDR3 sequence reads: CASSSGAGALSTDTQYF. The CDR3 DNA sequence: TGTGCCAGCAGTTCGGGGGCAGGGGCGCTGAGCACAGATACGCAGTATTTT.

This sequence joins TRBV5-6 and TRBJ2-7; D unresolved. The CDR3 spans 12 residues. CDR1 and CDR2 (germline): SGHDT, YYEEEE. Between the trimmed V and J ends, which lost 5 bases and 2 bases, there was a span of 8 bases. CDR3 amino acids: CASSRRTYEQYV. The CDR3 DNA follows: TGTGCCAGCAGTCGACGGACCTACGAGCAGTACGTC.

V and J are TRBV6-2 or TRBV6-3 and TRBJ2-1; the match to TRBD2 covers 15 bases. J gave up 2 bases and V 7 bases, and 9 bases lay outside the gene matches. CDR1 MNHEY and CDR2 SVGEGT come from the germline V gene. The CDR3 spans 18 residues. The CDR3 coding sequence is TGTGCCAGCACCCTCGGACTAGCGGGAGGGCCTCCCTACAATGAGCAGTTCTTC. Encoded protein: CASTLGLAGGPPYNEQFF.

V gene TRBV7-2 combines with J gene TRBJ2-5, with 11 bases aligning to TRBD2. Germline V gives CDR1 SGHTA, CDR2 FQGNSA. With V trimmed by 2 bases and J by 7 bases, 15 bases remained unmatched. This CDR3 comprises 18 residues. The CDR3 protein is CASSLIPTSGNPSRTQYF. The CDR3 bases are TGTGCCAGCAGCTTAATTCCGACTAGCGGGAACCCTTCCCGGACCCAGTACTTC.

The chain has TRBV18 and TRBJ2-3, with a weak D call TRBD2 (5 bases). Between the trimmed V and J ends, which lost 6 bases and 0 bases, there was a span of 13 bases. Germline values: CDR1 KGHSH, CDR2 LQKENI. The CDR3 runs 15 residues. The DNA for the CDR3 is TGTGCCAGCTCCCGAGGGAGAACTAGCACAGATACGCAGTATTTT. Its translation: CASSRGRTSTDTQYF.

The J gene is TRBJ2-3, the V gene TRBV28; tentatively, D is TRBD1 (6 bases). V was shortened by 4 bases and J by 4 bases, with 21 bases between the two germline ends. The CDR3 has 17 residues. Germline-derived CDR1 and CDR2 are MDHEN and SYDVKM. The CDR3 protein is CASSSPTGSIFPDTQYF. DNA of the CDR3: TGTGCCAGCAGTTCTCCTACAGGGAGTATATTCCCAGATACGCAGTATTTT.

This clonotype was counted many times. The CDR3 sequence: CASSSGQGTTGELFF. CDR3 nucleotide sequence: TGTGCCAGCAGCTCCGGACAGGGGACCACCGGGGAGCTGTTTTTT. This rearrangement joins TRBV7-8 to TRBJ2-2; 9 nucleotides match TRBD1. The CDR3 contains 15 residues. Germline trimming cut 4 bases from V and 4 bases from J; bases unmatched to any gene: 4. The germline V gene has CDR1 SGHVS and CDR2 FQNEAQ.

V usage is TRBV7-9 and J usage is TRBJ1-2; TRBD1 is a possible D gene (5 bases). Germline V gene sequence: CDR1 SEHNR, CDR2 FQNEAQ (reference sequence). V lost 2 bases and J lost 4, with 14 bases in between. The CDR3 spans 15 residues. The CDR3 DNA is TGTGCCAGCAGCTTATCGGTCGGGGCAGTCTATGGCTACACCTTC. It specifies CASSLSVGAVYGYTF. The entire variable domain, with the rest obtained from reference TRBV7-9 and TRBJ1-2, is as follows: DTGVSQNPRHKITKRGQNVTFRCDPISEHNRLYWYRQTLGQGPEFLTYFQNEAQLEKSRLLSDRFSAERPKGSFSTLEIQRTEQGDSAMYLCASSLSVGAVYGYTFGSGTRLTVV.

A few counts support this clonotype. This sequence joins TRBV10-3 and TRBJ2-7; 8 bases map to TRBD1. The germline CDR1 and CDR2 sequences are ENHRY and SYGVKD. The length of the CDR3 is 18 residues. Unmatched junction bases numbered 13, after V lost 1 base and J lost 2 bases. The CDR3 loop is CAISEWAGGTGRAYEQYF. In nucleotides, the CDR3 is TGTGCCATCAGTGAGTGGGCAGGGGGCACCGGTCGGGCCTACGAGCAGTACTTC.

This clonotype has a handful of counts. The chain uses TRBV7-8 and TRBJ1-5; D is undetermined. Trimming stripped 3 bases from V and 0 bases from J, with 9 bases between. CDR3 length: 15 residues. The germline V gene encodes CDR1 SGHVS and CDR2 FQNEAQ. CDR3 loop: CASSFLPDSNQPQHF. The CDR3 DNA is TGTGCCAGCAGCTTTTTACCGGATAGCAATCAGCCCCAGCATTTT.

In nucleotides, the CDR3 is TGTGCCAGCAGCTTGGAAGTTAGGTCTGACATTCAGTACTTC. Its translation: CASSLEVRSDIQYF. The rearrangement joins TRBV5-5 to TRBJ2-4; D not certain. The length of the CDR3 is 14 residues. Trimming pared 0 bases from V and 8 bases from J, leaving 12 bases between. Germline V gene data show CDR1 as SGHKS and CDR2 as YYEKEE (reference sequence).

The CDR3 here is CASSLGGQNQPQHF. CDR3 sequence (DNA): TGTGCCAGCAGTTTAGGTGGGCAGAATCAGCCCCAGCATTTT. The rearrangement links TRBV28 to TRBJ1-5; D is ambiguous. Germline CDR1 reads MDHEN; CDR2 reads SYDVKM. The CDR3 loop spans 14 amino acids. V was shortened by 2 bases and J by 4 bases, with 9 bases between the two germline ends.

In the case of this clonotype: A read error may produce the germline difference seen at one junction end. This chain uses TRBV3-1 with TRBJ2-1; D unresolved. CDR1 and CDR2 (germline): LGHDT, YNNKEL (reference sequence). The CDR3 loop spans 15 amino acids. CDR3 nucleotide sequence: TGTGCAAGCAGCCAAGAGGTGTGGGCGCCCAATGAGCAGTTCTTC. It encodes CASSQEVWAPNEQFF.

This clonotype was seen more than once but under ten times. This chain joins TRBV7-2 and TRBJ2-2, with D possibly matching TRBD2 (6 bases). Trimming took off 5 bases at V and 0 bases at J, with 22 bases between the two ends. Germline CDR1 and CDR2: SGHTA and FQGNSA. CDR3 length: 19 residues. CDR3 region: CASSAPGRREVPNTGELFF. CDR3 sequence (DNA): TGTGCCAGCAGCGCCCCAGGCAGGCGGGAAGTTCCGAACACCGGGGAGCTGTTTTTT.

This clonotype has a handful of counts. The gene calls are TRBV7-2 and TRBJ2-5; D is perhaps TRBD1 (5 bases). CDR3 length: 13 residues. V was shortened by 5 bases and J by 5 bases, with 12 bases between the two germline ends. The germline CDR1 and CDR2 sequences are SGHTA and FQGNSA. The CDR3 loop is CASSAGLWETQYF. In DNA form, the CDR3 reads TGTGCCAGCAGCGCAGGGCTTTGGGAGACCCAGTACTTC.

The chain employs TRBV27 and TRBJ2-7; D is unresolved. This CDR3 spans 16 amino acids. Germline V CDR1 and CDR2: MNHEY, SMNVEV (reference sequence). V lost 6 bases, J lost 5 bases, and 23 bases lay in between. The CDR3 nucleotides read TGTGCCAGCAGCCCGCTGGTGTCTGGATCTATCGACGAGCAGTACGTC. Translated: CASSPLVSGSIDEQYV.

This chain joins TRBV20-1 and TRBJ2-5; 7 bases agree with TRBD1. V lost 4 bases, J lost 4 bases, and 3 bases stayed unmatched. The CDR3 totals 12 residues. Looked up from germline, CDR1 is DFQATT and CDR2 is SNEGSKA (reference sequence). CDR3 sequence: CSATDRPETQYF. The DNA for the CDR3 is TGCAGTGCTACGGACAGGCCAGAGACCCAGTACTTC.

This clonotype was detected ten times or more. The rearrangement uses TRBV7-2 and TRBJ1-1, with D unclear. The CDR3 loop spans 15 amino acids. V dropped 2 bases and J dropped 1 base, with 11 bases sitting between them. Germline assignment: CDR1 SGHTA and CDR2 FQGNSA. The CDR3 spells CASSLLAAENTEAFF. DNA of the CDR3: TGTGCCAGCAGCTTACTGGCAGCCGAGAACACTGAAGCTTTCTTT.